This entry features one TCR beta chain sequence. The antigen is undetermined. The data originate from a study of a mutant IDH1 vaccine in newly diagnosed glioma. Study-level information: Vaccine administration was initiated 4-6 weeks following radiotherapy alone, or with temozolomide cycles.

This CDR3 spans 13 amino acids. Losses at the gene ends were 1 base for V and 6 bases for J; bases not matched to a gene: 2. Germline V gene sequence: CDR1 SGHAT, CDR2 FQDESV (reference sequence). Produced via immunoSEQ multiplex PCR; TCRdb's table is partial and in-frame only. The table lists 40,000 to 45,000 clones, about 75% of them singletons. Time point defined: week 23, last vaccination. Vaccine doses each comprised 300 ug of mutant IDH1 20-mer peptide, with topical imiquimod. The receptor was isolated from a man aged 45-65 years with glioma. The rearrangement joins TRBV11-1 to TRBJ1-1; 7 bases match TRBD1. The sequences come from PBMCs, collected from a glioma patient whose treatment included an IDH1 peptide vaccine. CDR3 loop: CASSLDRGSEAFF. The CDR3, as DNA: TGTGCCAGCAGCTTAGACAGGGGCTCTGAAGCTTTCTTT.